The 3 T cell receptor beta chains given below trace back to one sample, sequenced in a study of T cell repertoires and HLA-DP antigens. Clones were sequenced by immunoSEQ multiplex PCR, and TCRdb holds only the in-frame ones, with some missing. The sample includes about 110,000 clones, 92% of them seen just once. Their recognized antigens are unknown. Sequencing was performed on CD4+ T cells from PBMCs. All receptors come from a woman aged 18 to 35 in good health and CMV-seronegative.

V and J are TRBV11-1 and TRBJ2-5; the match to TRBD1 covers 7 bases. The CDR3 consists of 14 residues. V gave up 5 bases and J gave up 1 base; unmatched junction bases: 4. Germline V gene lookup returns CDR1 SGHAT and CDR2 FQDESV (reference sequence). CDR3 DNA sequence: TGTGCCAGCAGCCACCGACAGGGCCAAGAGACCCAGTACTTC. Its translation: CASSHRQGQETQYF.

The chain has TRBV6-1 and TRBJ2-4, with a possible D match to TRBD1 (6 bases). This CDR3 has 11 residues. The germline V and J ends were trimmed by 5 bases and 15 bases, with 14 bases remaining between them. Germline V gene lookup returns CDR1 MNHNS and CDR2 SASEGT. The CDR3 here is CASSSLRDTYF. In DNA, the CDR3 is TGTGCCAGCAGTTCGCTTCGGGACACGTACTTC.

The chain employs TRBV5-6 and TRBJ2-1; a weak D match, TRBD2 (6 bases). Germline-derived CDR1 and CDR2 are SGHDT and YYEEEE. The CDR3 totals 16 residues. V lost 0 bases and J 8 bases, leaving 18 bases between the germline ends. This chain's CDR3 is CASSLVTRRLVDEQFF. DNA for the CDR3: TGTGCCAGCAGCTTGGTGACTAGAAGGTTGGTCGATGAGCAGTTCTTC.